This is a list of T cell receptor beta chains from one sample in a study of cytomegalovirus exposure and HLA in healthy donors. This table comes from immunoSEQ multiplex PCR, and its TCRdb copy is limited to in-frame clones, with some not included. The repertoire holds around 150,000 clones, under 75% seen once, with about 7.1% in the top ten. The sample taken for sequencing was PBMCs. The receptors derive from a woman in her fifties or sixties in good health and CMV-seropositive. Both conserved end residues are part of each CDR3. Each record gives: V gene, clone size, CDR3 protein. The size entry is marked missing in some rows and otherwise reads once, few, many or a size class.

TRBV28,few,CASALRQGRLGTSGHRRGTDTQYF
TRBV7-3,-,CASSPTSGSWQFF
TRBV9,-,CASSRTGGAYEQYF
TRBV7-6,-,CASSGEGVIGTEAFF
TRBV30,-,CAWKSRDRGNSPLHF
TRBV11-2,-,CASSHPPGDNQINYGYTF
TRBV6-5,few,CASSYSSSGRTDTQYF
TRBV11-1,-,CASSFTRVGTQYF
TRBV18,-,CASSPRTGAPTDTQYF
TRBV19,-,CASRPGRGTEQYF
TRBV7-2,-,CASSSSRDSLNQPQHF
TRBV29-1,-,CSVPRLAGEAGEQYF
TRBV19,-,CASSLYGQGREQYF
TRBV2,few,CASEAARNEKLFF
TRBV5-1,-,CASSLAGLAGYEQYF
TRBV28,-,CASTPGGRAPGELFF
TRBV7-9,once,CASSPGLAEPTDTQYF
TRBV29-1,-,CSVGENNEQFF
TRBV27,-,CASSTGIYSNQPQHF
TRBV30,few,CAWSLAGGWETQYF
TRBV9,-,CASSGTSGSWNEQFF
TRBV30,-,CAWRGRGGRNTEAFF
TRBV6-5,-,CASSSPGTGELFF
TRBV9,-,CASSVGAGESHEQYF
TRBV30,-,CAWSVGAGVGEQYF
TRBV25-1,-,CASSERRGRGEKLFF
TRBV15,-,CATSTEGGVGANIQYF
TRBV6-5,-,CASSRGLSSYNEQFF
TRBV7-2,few,CASSLERDFSQYF
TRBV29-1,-,CSVEGGTGSGTQYF
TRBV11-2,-,CASSLNSGTVAKNIQYF
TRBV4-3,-,CASSQGVSFSYNEQFF